A single sample is the source of the 29 T cell receptor beta chains below, sequenced in a study of siplizumab effects on memory and regulatory T cells. Sequencing was performed with immunoSEQ multiplex PCR; in TCRdb, only in-frame clones are kept and a portion is missing. The sample has roughly 92,000 clones; roughly 94% are singletons. Sequenced input: non-Treg CD4+ T cells sorted from blood. Receptors were obtained from a human donor in good health.

The CDR3 protein is CASSLSGSFQGYTF. The CDR3 bases are TGTGCCAGCAGTTTATCTGGCAGTTTCCAGGGCTACACCTTC. V gene TRBV27 combines with J gene TRBJ1-2; D remains unclear. Germline values: CDR1 MNHEY, CDR2 SMNVEV (reference sequence). The CDR3 has 14 residues. The ends were cut back, 0 bases at V and 8 bases at J, with 13 bases in the middle.

The V and J genes are TRBV5-1 and TRBJ1-1; 9 bases align to TRBD1. The CDR3 has 15 amino acids. Germline lookup yields CDR1 SGHRS and CDR2 YFSETQ. With V trimmed by 3 bases and J by 5 bases, 8 bases remained unmatched. CDR3 amino acids: CASSSNRGRGTEAFF. The CDR3 region has the DNA TGCGCCAGCAGCTCAAACAGGGGGCGAGGGACTGAAGCTTTCTTT. Full variable domain (rest looked up from reference TRBV5-1 and TRBJ1-1): KAGVTQTPRYLIKTRGQQVTLSCSPISGHRSVSWYQQTPGQGLQFLFEYFSETQRNKGNFPGRFSGRQFSNSRSEMNVSTLELGDSALYLCASSSNRGRGTEAFFGQGTRLTVV.

CDR3 amino acids: CASSIQVHQPQHF. CDR3 bases: TGTGCCAGTAGTATTCAGGTTCATCAGCCCCAGCATTTT. V and J are TRBV19 and TRBJ1-5; D remains unclear. The germline CDR1 and CDR2 sequences are LNHDA and SQIVND (reference sequence). With 3 bases removed from V and 5 bases from J, the gap between germline ends came to 8 bases. There are 13 residues in the CDR3.

This chain joins TRBV4-3 and TRBJ1-2; the D gene is possibly TRBD1 (5 bases). The CDR3 covers 14 residues. Germline CDR1 reads LGHNA; CDR2 reads YSLEER. Trimming removed 6 bases at V and 2 bases at J, with 13 bases between. CDR3 in amino acids: CASSRFRDNYGYTF. CDR3 sequence (DNA): TGCGCCAGCAGTCGGTTCCGGGACAACTATGGCTACACCTTC.

This rearrangement joins TRBV11-2 to TRBJ2-7, with D perhaps matching TRBD2 (5 bases). Trimming removed 6 bases at V and 3 bases at J, with 12 bases between. This CDR3 comprises 13 residues. Per germline, CDR1 SGHAT and CDR2 FQNNGV. This CDR3 reads CASRSLGGYEQYF. CDR3 coding DNA: TGTGCCAGCAGAAGCCTTGGAGGCTACGAGCAGTACTTC. Using reference TRBV11-2 and TRBJ2-7 for the parts outside the CDR3, the full variable domain is EAGVAQSPRYKIIEKRQSVAFWCNPISGHATLYWYQQILGQGPKLLIQFQNNGVVDDSQLPKDRFSAERLKGVDSTLKIQPAKLEDSAVYLCASRSLGGYEQYFGPGTRLTVT.

The J gene is TRBJ2-1, the V gene TRBV9; TRBD1 or TRBD2 may be the D gene (6 bases each). Germline CDR1 is SGDLS and CDR2 is YYNGEE. The CDR3 is made up of 18 amino acids. The germline V and J ends were trimmed by 4 bases and 6 bases, with 26 bases remaining between them. Written as DNA, the CDR3 is TGTGCCAGCAGCCTAGACCCGTGGGGGGCAGAGGTGGGCAATGAGCAGTTCTTC. Residues: CASSLDPWGAEVGNEQFF.

This rearrangement joins TRBV10-3 to TRBJ1-3, with D perhaps matching TRBD1 (6 bases). Per the germline V gene, CDR1 is ENHRY and CDR2 is SYGVKD. The V end was cut by 7 bases, the J end by 8 bases, with 12 bases between. The CDR3 consists of 12 residues. CDR3 nucleotides: TGTGCCATCACAGGGGTTAAGGACACCATATATTTT. Protein product: CAITGVKDTIYF.

The chain couples TRBV7-9 to TRBJ1-2; unclear D gene. V lost 1 base, J lost 3 bases, and 9 bases lay in between. Germline values: CDR1 SEHNR, CDR2 FQNEAQ (reference sequence). The CDR3 contains 14 residues. CDR3 nucleotides: TGTGCCAGCAGCTTAGGTCCGAGAGACTATGGCTACACCTTC. Amino acids: CASSLGPRDYGYTF. Looking up the rest from reference TRBV7-9 and TRBJ1-2 gives the full variable domain: DTGVSQNPRHKITKRGQNVTFRCDPISEHNRLYWYRQTLGQGPEFLTYFQNEAQLEKSRLLSDRFSAERPKGSFSTLEIQRTEQGDSAMYLCASSLGPRDYGYTFGSGTRLTVV.

This chain connects TRBV4-1 to TRBJ1-1; D unclear. V was cut by 2 bases and J by 1 base, with 11 bases left in between. This CDR3 has 15 residues. Germline V lookup: CDR1 MGHRA, CDR2 YSYEKL. The CDR3: CASSQFPSQNTEAFF. CDR3 in DNA: TGCGCCAGCAGCCAATTCCCGAGTCAGAACACTGAAGCTTTCTTT.

The V gene is TRBV2, the J gene TRBJ1-2; D not resolved. Trimming removed 6 bases at V and 4 bases at J, with 12 bases between. The CDR3 runs to 13 residues. Per the germline V gene, CDR1 is SNHLY and CDR2 is FYNNEI. In nucleotides, the CDR3 is TGTGCCAGCAGGGGGAGCCAGCTCTATGGCTACACCTTC. Its translation is CASRGSQLYGYTF. The full variable domain, with the rest looked up from reference TRBV2 and TRBJ1-2, is EPEVTQTPSHQVTQMGQEVILRCVPISNHLYFYWYRQILGQKVEFLVSFYNNEISEKSEIFDDQFSVERPDGSNFTLKIRSTKLEDSAMYFCASRGSQLYGYTFGSGTRLTVV.

The chain uses TRBV7-2 and TRBJ2-4, with unresolved D. CDR1 SGHTA and CDR2 FQGNSA come from the germline V gene. The length of the CDR3 is 15 residues. V was trimmed by 3 bases and J by 0 bases, leaving 9 bases between them. The DNA for the CDR3 is TGTGCCAGCAGCTTGGTGGCAATAGCCAAAAACATTCAGTACTTC. Its protein product is CASSLVAIAKNIQYF.

The V gene is TRBV10-2, the J gene TRBJ1-1; 10 positions match TRBD1. The ends lost 7 bases at V and 4 bases at J; junction bases unmatched: 3. Germline assignment: CDR1 WSHSY and CDR2 SAAADI. The CDR3 covers 13 residues. The CDR3 coding sequence is TGCGCCAGCAAAAGGACAGGGGGCACTGAAGCTTTCTTT. It translates to CASKRTGGTEAFF.

The chain links TRBV11-3 to TRBJ2-3; D might be TRBD1 (6 bases). Germline V lookup: CDR1 SGHNT, CDR2 YENEEA. This CDR3 has 19 amino acids. Between the trimmed V and J ends, which lost 1 base and 0 bases, there was a span of 20 bases. The CDR3 DNA sequence: TGTGCCAGCAGCTTAGTTGTTAGTGGACAGAAAACTAGCACAGATACGCAGTATTTT. It encodes CASSLVVSGQKTSTDTQYF. The variable domain in full, with the rest retrieved from reference TRBV11-3 and TRBJ2-3, is EAGVVQSPRYKIIEKKQPVAFWCNPISGHNTLYWYLQNLGQGPELLIRYENEEAVDDSQLPKDRFSAERLKGVDSTLKIQPAELGDSAVYLCASSLVVSGQKTSTDTQYFGPGTRLTVL.

The V and J genes are TRBV11-3 and TRBJ2-1; the match to TRBD2 covers 9 bases. CDR3 length: 15 residues. Trimming removed 1 base from V and 11 bases from J; junction bases left unmatched: 9. CDR1 is SGHNT and CDR2 is YENEEA in the germline V gene. The CDR3, as DNA: TGTGCCAGCAGCTTAGCACGAGCGGGGGGAAATAAGCAGTTCTTC. It specifies CASSLARAGGNKQFF.

V usage is TRBV7-9 and J usage is TRBJ2-1; 13 bases map to TRBD2. The germline gives CDR1 SEHNR, CDR2 FQNEAQ (reference sequence). V was clipped by 8 bases and J by 1 base; unmatched bases: 14. This CDR3 contains 19 residues. The CDR3 loop is CASSWSGLAGAGSYNEQFF. CDR3 in DNA: TGTGCCAGCTCCTGGTCCGGACTAGCGGGGGCCGGGTCCTACAATGAGCAGTTCTTC.

The rearrangement links TRBV5-4 to TRBJ2-2; 11 bases map to TRBD2. Trimming took 1 base from V and 1 from J; bases not matched to a gene: 3. The CDR3 contains 17 residues. CDR1 SGHNT and CDR2 YYREEE come from the germline V gene (reference sequence). This CDR3 reads CASSLFSGGENTGELFF. In nucleotides, the CDR3 is TGTGCCAGCAGCTTGTTTAGCGGGGGGGAGAACACCGGGGAGCTGTTTTTT.

The V gene is TRBV5-6, the J gene TRBJ1-6; 8 bases are a match to TRBD1. After removal of 10 bases from V and 6 bases from J, the junction contained 12 bases not matched to a gene. Germline CDR1 is SGHDT and CDR2 is YYEEEE. CDR3 size: 15 residues. The CDR3 nucleotides are TGTGCCTCAAGTCCAGGGGGCTATGTTAATTCACCCCTCCACTTT. This sequence encodes CASSPGGYVNSPLHF. Supplemented by reference TRBV5-6 and TRBJ1-6, the full variable domain reads DAGVTQSPTHLIKTRGQQVTLRCSPKSGHDTVSWYQQALGQGPQFIFQYYEEEERQRGNFPDRFSGHQFPNYSSELNVNALLLGDSALYLCASSPGGYVNSPLHFGNGTRLTVT.

This clone is a singleton in its sample. The chain couples TRBV20-1 to TRBJ2-5; D is uncertain. The CDR3 covers 11 residues. The V and J ends lost 6 bases and 4 bases respectively, with 9 bases between them. Germline values: CDR1 DFQATT, CDR2 SNEGSKA (reference sequence). CDR3 protein: CSAAPGETQYF. For the CDR3, the DNA is TGCAGTGCGGCCCCAGGAGAGACCCAGTACTTC.

The J gene is TRBJ1-4, the V gene TRBV6-1, with TRBD1 as a possible D gene (5 bases). There are 14 residues in the CDR3. Germline-derived CDR1 and CDR2 are MNHNS and SASEGT. The V and J ends lost 4 bases and 4 bases respectively, with 10 bases between them. In DNA form, the CDR3 reads TGTGCCAGCAGTGCCGCCGGGGGTAATGAAAAACTGTTTTTT. It specifies CASSAAGGNEKLFF.

The gene calls are TRBV30 and TRBJ1-3, with D possibly matching TRBD1 (6 bases). Between the trimmed V and J ends, which lost 5 bases and 4 bases, there was a span of 18 bases. The CDR3 extends over 15 amino acids. The germline V gene has CDR1 GTSNPN and CDR2 SVGIG (reference sequence). CDR3 loop: CAWVPGGAQGNTIYF. The CDR3 DNA reads as TGTGCCTGGGTGCCGGGGGGGGCGCAAGGAAACACCATATATTTT.

The V and J genes are TRBV29-1 and TRBJ2-3, with TRBD2 as a possible D gene (5 bases). CDR3 length equals 14 residues. The V gene lost 3 bases and the J gene lost 1 base, with 11 bases spanning the gap. Germline V gives CDR1 SQVTM, CDR2 ANQGSEA. CDR3 coding DNA: TGCAGCGTTGATGGCCTGCGGGGCACAGATACGCAGTATTTT. It yields the protein CSVDGLRGTDTQYF.

This chain joins TRBV6-4 and TRBJ2-3; 13 nucleotides agree with TRBD2. This CDR3 contains 14 residues. Germline V CDR1 and CDR2: MRHNA, SNTAGT. V shed 5 bases, J shed 7 bases, and the junction held 3 bases outside the gene matches. The CDR3 coding sequence is TGTGCCAGCAGTCGACTAGCGGGGGGTAATACGCAGTATTTT. Translated: CASSRLAGGNTQYF.

The chain has TRBV27 and TRBJ1-1; no clear D. Germline assignment: CDR1 MNHEY and CDR2 SMNVEV (reference sequence). The CDR3 contains 13 residues. With 2 bases removed from V and 0 bases from J, the gap between germline ends came to 4 bases. CDR3 region: CASSLGLNTEAFF. The CDR3 DNA reads as TGTGCCAGCAGTTTAGGATTGAACACTGAAGCTTTCTTT.

This chain joins TRBV15 and TRBJ1-1; 11 bases agree with TRBD1. The CDR3 has 15 amino acids. Germline CDR1 LNHNV, CDR2 YYDKDF (reference sequence). Trimming removed 5 bases from V and 5 bases from J; junction bases left unmatched: 7. CDR3 in DNA: TGTGCCACCAGCGGGGGGACAGGGGGAAAAACTGAAGCTTTCTTT. Translating gives CATSGGTGGKTEAFF.

This clone was observed a few times. This rearrangement joins TRBV2 to TRBJ1-2; D gene unclear. The CDR3 consists of 12 residues. V was clipped by 8 bases and J by 8 bases, with 15 bases between them. Germline CDR1 is SNHLY and CDR2 is FYNNEI. CDR3 nucleotide sequence: TGTGCCAGCTCTGGGGAGCAATGGGGCTACACCTTC. Translated: CASSGEQWGYTF.

The CDR3 sequence: CASSFLGRFYEQYF. The DNA for the CDR3 is TGCGCCAGCAGCTTCTTGGGACGCTTTTACGAGCAGTACTTC. V and J are TRBV5-1 and TRBJ2-5; TRBD1 or TRBD2 may be the D gene (5 bases each). Judging by the DNA end, TRBJ2-7 fits better; the J call may be wrong. This CDR3 is built from 14 residues. Germline CDR1 is SGHRS and CDR2 is YFSETQ.

CDR3: CASSLMGLANYEQYF. For the CDR3, the DNA is TGTGCCAGCAGCTTGATGGGACTAGCCAACTACGAGCAGTACTTC. V gene TRBV5-4 combines with J gene TRBJ2-5; TRBD2 matches 9 bases. The DNA end lines up better with TRBJ2-7; the J call may be wrong. Germline CDR1 and CDR2: SGHNT and YYREEE (reference sequence). This CDR3 comprises 15 residues.

J is TRBJ2-7 and V is TRBV7-2; D might be TRBD1 (6 bases). This CDR3 region has 15 residues. Trimming pared 0 bases from V and 4 bases from J, leaving 13 bases between. Germline CDR1 SGHTA, CDR2 FQGNSA. The CDR3 sequence: CASSLAVQGIYEQYF. CDR3 nucleotides: TGTGCCAGCAGCTTAGCGGTACAGGGCATTTACGAGCAGTACTTC. Supplemented by reference TRBV7-2 and TRBJ2-7, the full variable domain reads GAGVSQSPSNKVTEKGKDVELRCDPISGHTALYWYRQSLGQGLEFLIYFQGNSAPDKSGLPSDRFSAERTGGSVSTLTIQRTQQEDSAVYLCASSLAVQGIYEQYFGPGTRLTVT.

For the CDR3, the DNA is TGTGCCAGCAGCTTGGAAGGGGACCCAAGAGCCTACGAGCAGTACTTC. Amino acids: CASSLEGDPRAYEQYF. This sequence joins TRBV5-8 and TRBJ2-7; D tentatively fits TRBD1 or TRBD2 (5 bases each). This CDR3 contains 16 residues. Trimming removed 0 bases at V and 2 bases at J, with 15 bases between. Germline V CDR1 and CDR2: SGHTS, YDEGEE.